The 23 T cell receptor beta chains presented below share a single source sample, sequenced in a study of blood T cells in healthy people across ages. Through a sample-barcoded 5' primer and a J-beta primer mix, a second PCR was run for roughly 7 to 11 cycles. TCRdb reprocessed the 5' RACE reads with MiXCR, giving one entry per CDR3 protein. The sample has approximately 800,000 distinct CDR3 sequences; 50% to 65% are singletons. Sequencing was done on a sample of blood. All receptors come from a man at least 80 years old in good health.

This chain links TRBV7-2 with TRBJ2-2; TRBD2 matches 12 bases. CDR3 size: 17 residues. Germline lookup yields CDR1 SGHTA and CDR2 FQGNSA. Trimming took 1 base from V and 2 from J; bases not matched to a gene: 2. The CDR3 nucleotides read TGTGCCAGCAGCTTAGGGACTAGCGGGGCAAACACCGGGGAGCTGTTTTTT. It encodes CASSLGTSGANTGELFF.

The V call is TRBV10-1, the J call TRBJ2-3; D remains ambiguous. The CDR3 length is 14 residues. Looked up from germline, CDR1 is WNHNN and CDR2 is SYGVQD (reference sequence). Deletions cut 8 bases from V and 0 bases from J, with 12 bases between. The CDR3 coding sequence is TGCGCCAGCCCGCCCGGAGTTAGCACAGATACGCAGTATTTT. It encodes CASPPGVSTDTQYF.

This clonotype was seen more than once but under ten times. CDR3 in DNA: TGCGCCAGCAATAGCTTAGCCGGAGAGACCCAGTACTTC. Translating it yields CASNSLAGETQYF. The J gene is TRBJ2-5, the V gene TRBV5-1, with no clear D. Germline CDR1 SGHRS, CDR2 YFSETQ. Trimming removed 6 bases from V and 4 bases from J, with 13 bases in between. The CDR3 contains 13 residues.

This clonotype was picked up a small number of times. The chain carries TRBV6-2 or TRBV6-3 and TRBJ2-7; D is uncertain. V lost 5 bases, J lost 2 bases, and 4 bases lay in between. CDR1 is MNHEY, CDR2 SVGEGT, per germline. This CDR3 is built from 11 residues. CDR3 in DNA: TGTGCCAGCAGTCCTCCCTACGAGCAGTACTTC. Its protein is CASSPPYEQYF.

The chain is built from TRBV29-1 and TRBJ2-5; the match to TRBD1 covers 7 bases. V shed 4 bases and J 5 bases; nucleotides not matched to a gene: 7. This CDR3 contains 13 residues. The germline V gene encodes CDR1 SQVTM and CDR2 ANQGSEA. The CDR3 spells CSVADRARETQYF. CDR3 in DNA: TGCAGCGTTGCCGACAGGGCCAGGGAGACCCAGTACTTC.

The gene calls are TRBV6-6 and TRBJ2-7, with 9 bases aligning to TRBD2. The junction had 8 bases not matched to a gene; V was cut back by 7 bases and J by 4 bases. The CDR3 has 14 amino acids. Germline values: CDR1 MNHNY, CDR2 SVGAGI (reference sequence). CDR3 bases: TGTGCCAGCACCCTAGCGGGAAGGGGGTACGAGCAGTACTTC. It codes for CASTLAGRGYEQYF.

V gene TRBV18 combines with J gene TRBJ2-3, with D uncertain. Germline V gene lookup returns CDR1 KGHSH and CDR2 LQKENI. This CDR3 region has 15 residues. V was pared by 1 base and J by 4 bases, with 12 bases between. CDR3 DNA sequence: TGTGCCAGCTCACCACGGGTCCTCAGCCCAGATACGCAGTATTTT. Translation: CASSPRVLSPDTQYF.

The chain recombines TRBV5-1 with TRBJ2-3; no definite D call. The DNA end lines up better with TRBJ1-5; the J call may be wrong. CDR3 length equals 14 residues. Per germline, CDR1 SGHRS and CDR2 YFSETQ. CDR3 region: CASSLGGSTDTQHF. DNA of the CDR3: TGCGCCAGCAGCTTGGGGGGATCCACAGATACGCAGCATTTT.

The chain links TRBV6-5 to TRBJ1-4; 9 nucleotides match TRBD1. CDR3 length equals 16 residues. The J segment lost 3 bases and the V segment lost 0 bases, leaving 2 bases of the junction unmatched. CDR1 and CDR2 (germline): MNHEY, SVGAGI. The CDR3 spells CASSYSWTGANEKLFF. The CDR3 DNA sequence: TGTGCCAGCAGTTACTCTTGGACAGGGGCTAATGAAAAACTGTTTTTT.

This clonotype was seen only a few times. V usage is TRBV29-1 and J usage is TRBJ2-5, with TRBD1 identical over 8 bases. With 6 bases clipped from V and 2 bases from J, the junction kept 5 bases outside the gene matches. The germline V gene has CDR1 SQVTM and CDR2 ANQGSEA. The CDR3 spans 13 residues. CDR3 protein: CSVNRGNQETQYF. As DNA, the CDR3 is TGCAGCGTCAACAGGGGGAATCAAGAGACCCAGTACTTC.

This rearrangement joins TRBV12-3 or TRBV12-4 to TRBJ2-7, with 14 bases fitting TRBD2. V lost 4 bases, J lost 2 bases, and 4 bases stayed unmatched. The CDR3 loop spans 16 amino acids. DNA of the CDR3: TGTGCCAGCAGTTCCCAGACTAGCGGGAGGGCCTACGAGCAGTACTTC. This translates into CASSSQTSGRAYEQYF.

This clonotype has only a few counts. The gene calls are TRBV13 and TRBJ1-1; D is unclear. There are 15 residues in the CDR3. The ends were cut back, 1 base at V and 0 bases at J, with 9 bases in the middle. Looked up from germline, CDR1 is PRHDT and CDR2 is FYEKMQ (reference sequence). The CDR3 here is CASSLVGPLNTEAFF. CDR3 DNA: TGTGCCAGCAGCTTAGTAGGACCGCTGAACACTGAAGCTTTCTTT.

The J gene is TRBJ2-3, the V gene TRBV6-6, with 7 bases that match TRBD1. Germline V gene sequence: CDR1 MNHNY, CDR2 SVGAGI (reference sequence). Trimming took 6 bases from V and 6 from J; bases not matched to a gene: 12. This CDR3 has 15 amino acids. CDR3 DNA sequence: TGTGCCAGCAGGTTGAGGGGCTTCAGGGGGGATACGCAGTATTTT. Its translation: CASRLRGFRGDTQYF.

This chain links TRBV24-1 with TRBJ2-1, with D perhaps TRBD1 (5 bases). From germline, CDR1 is KGHDR and CDR2 SFDVKD. Trimming removed 1 base at V and 7 bases at J, with 19 bases between. The CDR3 extends over 17 amino acids. CDR3 residues: CATSDFGPGKLGNEQFF. The CDR3 nucleotides are TGTGCCACCAGTGATTTTGGTCCAGGGAAGCTCGGGAATGAGCAGTTCTTC.

There are a few counts of this clonotype. The J gene is TRBJ1-2, the V gene TRBV10-3, with a weak D call TRBD1 (5 bases). Trimming took 0 bases from V and 6 from J, leaving 14 bases between them. The CDR3 runs 15 residues. Germline V gives CDR1 ENHRY, CDR2 SYGVKD. CDR3 residues: CAISESPGPDNGYTF. The CDR3 coding sequence is TGTGCCATCAGTGAGTCCCCAGGGCCAGACAATGGCTACACCTTC.

This clonotype was seen once. This chain joins TRBV21-1 and TRBJ2-3; TRBD2 reflects the table's D call only, with no check against the DNA. TRBV21-1 represents a pseudogene. The CDR3 spans 18 residues. The CDR3 loop is CASSKESSGKEAHRYAYF. The CDR3 DNA reads TGTGCCAGCAGCAAAGAGAGTAGCGGGAAGGAGGCGCACAGATACGCGTATTTT.

Note on this clonotype: At one boundary the junction diverges from the germline segment, which might be a read error. The genes are TRBV28 and TRBJ2-4, with TRBD2 matching over 14 bases. The V gene's germline CDR1 is MDHEN and CDR2 SYDVKM. CDR3 size: 17 residues. The CDR3 loop reads CASSPLQGLAGVNEQHF. The CDR3 bases are TGTGCCAGCAGTCCCCTACAGGGACTAGCGGGAGTGAACGAGCAGCACTTC.

The chain carries TRBV29-1 and TRBJ2-3; 9 nucleotides match TRBD2. J gave up 14 bases and V 7 bases, and 34 bases lay outside the gene matches. The CDR3 is made up of 19 amino acids. Germline loops: CDR1 SQVTM, CDR2 ANQGSEA. CDR3 loop: CSAIQSLAGAYREHRYAYF. The CDR3 DNA sequence: TGCAGCGCCATACAATCTTTAGCGGGAGCCTACCGAGAGCACAGATACGCGTATTTT.

CDR3 coding DNA: TGTGCCAGCAGGGCATCAGGGTTCGAGGAGACCCAGTACTTC. It specifies CASRASGFEETQYF. The V gene is TRBV25-1, the J gene TRBJ2-5; a weak D match, TRBD1 (5 bases). Germline V gene data show CDR1 as MGHDK and CDR2 as SYGVNS. V lost 6 bases, J lost 5 bases, and 16 bases lay in between. This CDR3 has 14 amino acids. Full variable domain (rest looked up from reference TRBV25-1 and TRBJ2-5): EADIYQTPRYLVIGTGKKITLECSQTMGHDKMYWYQQDPGMELHLIHYSYGVNSTEKGDLSSESTVSRIRTEHFPLTLESARPSHTSQYLCASRASGFEETQYFGPGTRLLVL.

This clonotype occurred many times. This chain uses TRBV27 with TRBJ2-5; TRBD2 might be the D (6 bases). CDR3 length: 15 amino acids. V lost 7 bases and J 4 bases, leaving 19 bases between the germline ends. The germline V gene encodes CDR1 MNHEY and CDR2 SMNVEV (reference sequence). CDR3 protein: CASTSRNLAPETQYF. In DNA form, the CDR3 reads TGTGCCAGCACTTCCCGCAACCTAGCGCCAGAGACCCAGTACTTC.

This chain joins TRBV24-1 and TRBJ2-3, with D perhaps TRBD1 (6 bases). V was shortened by 3 bases and J by 4 bases, with 13 bases between the two germline ends. Germline values: CDR1 KGHDR, CDR2 SFDVKD. The CDR3 runs 15 residues. This CDR3 is CATSDPLQGPDTQYF. The CDR3, as DNA: TGTGCCACCAGTGATCCGTTACAGGGCCCAGATACGCAGTATTTT.

The chain couples TRBV5-1 to TRBJ2-5, with D perhaps TRBD2 (5 bases). This CDR3 spans 14 amino acids. Deletions cut 6 bases from V and 2 bases from J, with 14 bases between. Germline-derived CDR1 and CDR2 are SGHRS and YFSETQ. The CDR3: CASIVRGSQETQYF. CDR3 in DNA: TGCGCCAGCATTGTCCGAGGGAGTCAAGAGACCCAGTACTTC.

V usage is TRBV7-9 and J usage is TRBJ2-3, with TRBD2 matching over 7 bases. Germline V gene sequence: CDR1 SEHNR, CDR2 FQNEAQ (reference sequence). The junction had 20 bases not matched to a gene; V was cut back by 3 bases and J by 14 bases. The CDR3 is made up of 16 amino acids. The CDR3 loop is CASSFQEGGPHRDAYF. In nucleotides, the CDR3 is TGTGCCAGCAGCTTTCAGGAGGGAGGGCCCCACAGAGACGCGTATTTT.